Listed below are T cell receptor beta chains from one sample, sequenced in a study of T cells in Graves' hyperthyroidism and ophthalmopathy. TCRdb fed the multiplex PCR reads into MiXCR, producing one record per CDR3 protein. The sample consists of 300,000 to 450,000 distinct CDR3 sequences, roughly 18% of them appearing once. Sequencing input: blood. The receptor set was obtained from a woman aged 40 to 50 with Graves' ophthalmopathy. Each CDR3 is given with its conserved first and last residue. D genes are given only for firm matches. Clone size, where shown, is once, few, many, or a class for clones that have expanded.

v_gene	d_gene	abundance	j_gene	CDR3nt	CDR3aa
TRBV28	.	many	TRBJ1-1	TGTGCCAGCAGTTTAGTACCTAGGGCCCGGGTAGGGACTGAAGCTTTCTTT	CASSLVPRARVGTEAFF
TRBV30	TRBD1	many	TRBJ1-6	TGTGCCTGGAGTGGCCAATCGACAGGGTTAGGCTCACCCCTCCACTTT	CAWSGQSTGLGSPLHF
TRBV7-8	TRBD2	many	TRBJ2-4	TGTGCCAGCAGCTATGTTAAAACGACTAGCGGAGCCAACCCAGCCAAAAACATTCAGTACTTC	CASSYVKTTSGANPAKNIQYF
TRBV12-3/TRBV12-4	.	many	TRBJ2-7	TGTGCCAGCAGTGACAGGTTATCCTACGAGCAGTACTTC	CASSDRLSYEQYF
TRBV4-1	.	many	TRBJ2-7	TGCGCCAGCAGCCATGAGACAGGACCCTACGAGCAGTACTTC	CASSHETGPYEQYF
TRBV27	TRBD1	many	TRBJ2-5	TGTGCCAGCAGACCCCTGGGACAGGCACAAGAGACCCAGTACTTC	CASRPLGQAQETQYF
TRBV3-1	.	many	TRBJ2-2	TGTGCCAGCAGCCAAGAATCTAGGGGGGCCGGGGAGCTGTTTTTT	CASSQESRGAGELFF
TRBV12-3/TRBV12-4	.	many	TRBJ1-2	TGTGCCAGCACCCTTACTAGGGGTTCCGGCTACACCTTC	CASTLTRGSGYTF
TRBV20-1	.	.	TRBJ2-7	TGCAGTGCCGCTGAGGGTTGGGCCTACGAGCAGTACTTC	CSAAEGWAYEQYF
TRBV6-4	.	.	TRBJ1-2	TGTGCCAGCAGTGTGGGGGTTGGCTATGGCTACATCTTC	CASSVGVGYGYIF
TRBV28	TRBD2	.	TRBJ2-5	TGTGCCAGCAGTCCTGGGAGGGACCTCCAAGAGACCCAGTACTTC	CASSPGRDLQETQYF
TRBV2	TRBD1	many	TRBJ1-5	TGTGCCAGCAGTCGGACAGGGAGGCAGCCCCAGCATTTT	CASSRTGRQPQHF
TRBV11-2	.	many	TRBJ2-2	TGTGCCAGCAGCCCGCGGGGTTTCGGGACCGGGGAGCTGTTTTTT	CASSPRGFGTGELFF
TRBV6-2/TRBV6-3	.	many	TRBJ1-5	TGTGCCAGCAGCGGGGGTTCAAATCAGCCCCAGCATTTT	CASSGGSNQPQHF
TRBV19	TRBD2	many	TRBJ2-5	TGTGCCAGTAGTGAGGGCGGGAGTGGAGAGACCCAGTACTTC	CASSEGGSGETQYF
TRBV12-3/TRBV12-4	.	many	TRBJ1-3	TGTGCCAGCAGCCCGACGGCGCGCGGAAACACCATATATTTT	CASSPTARGNTIYF
TRBV15	.	.	TRBJ2-7	TGTGCCACCAGCAGAGATTATAAGGTCGGCTACGAGCAGTACTTC	CATSRDYKVGYEQYF
TRBV28	.	many	TRBJ1-2	TGTGCCAGCACTCCCCCCGGGGTCGTTGAAGGCTACACCTTC	CASTPPGVVEGYTF
TRBV12-3/TRBV12-4	.	many	TRBJ2-5	TGTGCCAGCAGTTTAATTGTTAGCGCTCAAGAGACCCAGTACTTC	CASSLIVSAQETQYF
TRBV20-1	TRBD1	many	TRBJ1-1	TGCAGTGCAAGCAGGGGGAGAGTGAACACTGAAGCTTTCTTT	CSASRGRVNTEAFF
TRBV28	.	many	TRBJ2-5	TGTGCCAGCAGTCCTCTGGACTTTCGCGGGGAGACCCAGTACTTC	CASSPLDFRGETQYF
TRBV28	.	few	TRBJ1-1	TGTGCCAGCAGTTTAGCTCCCGAAGCTTTCTTT	CASSLAPEAFF
TRBV29-1	.	many	TRBJ2-7	TGCAGCGTTGAAATAGAACCTACCTACGAGCAGTACTTC	CSVEIEPTYEQYF
TRBV12-3/TRBV12-4	.	many	TRBJ1-5	TGTGCCAGCAGTTTCGTACAGGGCCATCAGCCCCAGCATTTT	CASSFVQGHQPQHF
TRBV7-2	TRBD1	.	TRBJ1-5	TGTGCCAGCAGCTTAGGGGGACAGGGTACGCCCCAGCATTTT	CASSLGGQGTPQHF
TRBV6-5	TRBD1	many	TRBJ1-1	TGTGCCAGCAGTTACACTACACGGACAGGCAACACTGAAGCTTTCTTT	CASSYTTRTGNTEAFF
TRBV20-1	TRBD1	many	TRBJ1-2	TGCAGTGCACCAGGACAGGGGGCGCGAGGCTACACCTTC	CSAPGQGARGYTF
TRBV28	.	many	TRBJ1-5	TGTGCCAGCAGTTTACTTGGGGGCGCGGATCAGCCCCAGCATTTT	CASSLLGGADQPQHF
TRBV6-1	.	.	TRBJ1-2	TGTGCCACCCGGGAGGGGGGCCCAAACTATGGCTACACCTTC	CATREGGPNYGYTF
TRBV7-9	.	many	TRBJ1-2	TGTGCCAGCAGCTTAATGGGGGCGGCTGGCTACACCTTC	CASSLMGAAGYTF
TRBV28	.	many	TRBJ2-7	TGTGCCAGCAGCTCCCCAGGACAGACATACGAGCAGTACTTC	CASSSPGQTYEQYF
TRBV6-1	.	many	TRBJ2-2	TGTGCCAGCAGTGAGTCATCCGGGGCCGGCGGGGAGCTGTTTTTT	CASSESSGAGGELFF
TRBV6-5	TRBD2	many	TRBJ2-7	TGTGCCAGCAGTTATGTTAGCGGGAGTTCCTACGAGCAGTACTTC	CASSYVSGSSYEQYF
TRBV6-5	.	many	TRBJ1-1	TGTGCCAGCAGTTCCGGCCCCCCCAGGACTCATTCTGAAGCTTTCTTT	CASSSGPPRTHSEAFF
TRBV6-2/TRBV6-3	.	many	TRBJ1-5	TGTGCCACCAAGGACAGTTCCAATCAGCCCCAGCATTTT	CATKDSSNQPQHF